This T cell receptor (beta chain) was recorded in a study of regulatory T cells in long-lasting Graves disease. Study-wide results and caveats: Persistent patients shared 2,700 or so public clonotypes among themselves. Newly diagnosed patients shared fewer, at some 900.

As for time point: newly diagnosed GD, antithyroid drugs for less than 3 months. PBMCs were the source of the RNA used for TCR sequencing. Per germline, CDR1 LGHDT and CDR2 YNNKEL (reference sequence). CDR3 size: 15 residues. V dropped 6 bases and J dropped 4; count of bases not matched to a gene: 9. Through Arm-PCR of CDR3 regions and iRepertoire HTBI primers, TCR beta libraries were built. TCRdb ran MiXCR on the multiplex PCR reads and lists one entry per CDR3 protein. This table holds around 250,000 distinct CDR3 sequences, around 19% found once. Turning to this clonotype: As yet, its antigen is unknown.

These data also featured in a second study, about T cells in Graves' hyperthyroidism and ophthalmopathy.

The source was peripheral blood mononuclear cells (PBMCs), collected at new diagnosis, from a patient treated with antithyroid drugs. The chain links TRBV3-1 to TRBJ2-5, with 9 bases fitting TRBD1. This sequence was found in a woman aged 25 to 39 with Graves disease. The CDR3 loop reads CASSRDRAPGETQYF. The CDR3 DNA sequence: TGTGCCAGCAGTCGGGACAGGGCTCCAGGAGAGACCCAGTACTTC.